This T cell receptor beta chain derives from a study of PD-1 blockade in classical Hodgkin lymphoma. The assay was immunoSEQ multiplex PCR, and TCRdb's table has in-frame clones only and misses some. The table lists 20,000 to 25,000 clones, roughly 77% of them singletons, with roughly 21% in the top ten. Time point indicated: cycle 4 day 1 (C4D1), after five to seven weeks of nivolumab. All patients experienced relapse after autologous stem cell transplantation, and brentuximab vedotin exposure was variable. Trimming removed 3 bases at V and 7 bases at J, with 9 bases between. CDR1 and CDR2 (germline): SQVTM, ANQGSEA. The CDR3 is made up of 11 amino acids.

The chain recombines TRBV29-1 with TRBJ2-5; D call uncertain. The receptor was derived from a human donor with classical Hodgkin lymphoma. Here the sequenced sample was peripheral blood mononuclear cells (PBMCs), taken before the fourth cycle of nivolumab. The CDR3 region is CSVEFVGTQYF. The CDR3 bases are TGCAGCGTTGAGTTTGTAGGGACCCAGTACTTC.